This T cell receptor beta chain was identified during a study of radiotherapy plus CTLA-4 blockade in lung cancer. Study as a whole: Objective responses emerged in around a sixth of patients, and 31% attained disease control. General study findings and limits: After treatment with radiotherapy plus ipilimumab, TCR clones that came from the tumor expanded in blood. Strongest reported response predictors: early blood clone changes and post-radiation interferon-beta.

With regard to this clone: Its antigen remains unidentified.

Receiving focal radiation plus CTLA-4 blockade with ipilimumab were patients who had chemo-refractory metastatic non-small-cell lung cancer. Here immunoSEQ multiplex PCR was the method, and the copy in TCRdb shows in-frame clones only, minus some. The sample records tens of thousands of clones, roughly 85% being singletons. CDR1 and CDR2 (germline): KGHSH, LQKENI. The V and J ends lost 5 bases and 2 bases respectively, with 13 bases between them. This CDR3 comprises 16 residues. The chain combines TRBV18 with TRBJ1-6, with TRBD1 as a possible D gene (5 bases). The source material was peripheral blood, sampled from a patient treated with radiotherapy plus ipilimumab. This sequence was found in a human donor with non-small cell lung cancer who had a complete response to radiotherapy plus ipilimumab. The CDR3 loop is CASSVDSFPYNSPLHF. The CDR3 bases are TGTGCCAGCTCAGTCGACAGTTTTCCCTATAATTCACCCCTCCACTTT.